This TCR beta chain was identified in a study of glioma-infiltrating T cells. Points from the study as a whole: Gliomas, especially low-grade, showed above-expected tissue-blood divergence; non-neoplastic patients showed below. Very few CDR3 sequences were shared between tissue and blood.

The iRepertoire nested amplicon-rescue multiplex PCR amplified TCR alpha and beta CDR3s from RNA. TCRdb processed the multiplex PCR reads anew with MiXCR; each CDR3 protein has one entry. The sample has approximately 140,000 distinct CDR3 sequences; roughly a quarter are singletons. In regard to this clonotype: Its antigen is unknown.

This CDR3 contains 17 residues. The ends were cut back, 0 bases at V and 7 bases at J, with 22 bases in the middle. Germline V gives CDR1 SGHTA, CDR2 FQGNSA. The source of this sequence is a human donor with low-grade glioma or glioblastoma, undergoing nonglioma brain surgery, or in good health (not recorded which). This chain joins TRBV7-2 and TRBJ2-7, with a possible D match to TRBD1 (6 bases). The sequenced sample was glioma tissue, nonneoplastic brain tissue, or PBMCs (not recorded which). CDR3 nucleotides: TGTGCCAGCAGCTTAGCACCGGGGACATTTTTAGATCGGGAGCAGTACGTC. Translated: CASSLAPGTFLDREQYV.